This T cell receptor beta chain emerged from a study of shared clonotypes between healthy human individuals. About the study: Per donor, three plates held CD4 naive cells, three held CD4 memory, two held CD8 naive and one held CD8 memory.

Only CD45RO-negative cells positively selected for CCR7 counted as naive CD8 cells, so terminally differentiated effector memory CD45RA+ cells were excluded. The run depth of the assay was deep. How the authors handled the data: Junction-only immunoSEQ data arrived without quality scores, meaning filtering differed. Only in-frame clones appear in the TCRdb table, and some are missing; sequencing was by immunoSEQ multiplex PCR. D and trimming come from the DNA, and the V and J calls and clone size come from that table. Of over 2,000,000 clones listed, approximately 92% were seen once; the top ten hold around 1.7%. On this clone itself: The antigen is unknown.

General study points: Represented diversity, genetic and exposure-history alike, was limited by few donors.

The receptor's source is a man aged 18 to 29 in good health. Some clones in this sample may be carry-over from other donors' samples. Source material: naive CD8+ T cells from PBMCs.

The DNA of the CDR3 is TGCGCCAGCAGCAAACTAGCGGGACTCGGCGATGAGCAGTTCTTC. It is translated as CASSKLAGLGDEQFF. The chain uses TRBV10-2 and TRBJ2-1, with 10 bases aligning to TRBD2. V dropped 6 bases and J dropped 8; count of bases not matched to a gene: 10. The CDR3 covers 15 residues. Germline CDR1 and CDR2: WSHSY and SAAADI.